Presented here are 14 T cell receptor beta chains from one specimen sequenced in a study of T cell responses to AZD1222 COVID-19 vaccine. Using immunoSEQ multiplex PCR, the repertoire was profiled, and TCRdb retains in-frame clones only, with some absent. The sample has about 130,000 clones; 90% to 95% are singletons. The material was peripheral blood, obtained on day 0 of AZD1222 vaccination. These receptors were taken from an adult in good health.

In regard to this clone: Within the sample, other DNA sequences also encode this same CDR3. This chain uses TRBV9 with TRBJ2-1; the D gene could be TRBD1 or TRBD2 (6 bases each). Germline assignment: CDR1 SGDLS and CDR2 YYNGEE. The CDR3 extends over 17 amino acids. The ends were cut back, 0 bases at V and 0 bases at J, with 13 bases in the middle. The CDR3: CASSVDRGTYSYNEQFF. Here the CDR3 DNA reads TGTGCCAGCAGCGTAGATAGGGGGACTTACTCCTACAATGAGCAGTTCTTC.

The chain is built from TRBV18 and TRBJ2-2; D unresolved. V gave up 0 bases and J gave up 2 bases, with 7 bases separating them. The CDR3 contains 15 residues. From germline, CDR1 is KGHSH and CDR2 LQKENI. CDR3 sequence reads: CASSPPVLNTGELFF. The CDR3 DNA sequence: TGTGCCAGCTCACCACCGGTACTTAACACCGGGGAGCTGTTTTTT.

This chain connects TRBV5-4 to TRBJ1-2; possible D gene TRBD1, 5 bases. CDR3 length: 14 amino acids. Germline values: CDR1 SGHNT, CDR2 YYREEE (reference sequence). The ends were cut back, 4 bases at V and 7 bases at J, with 17 bases in the middle. CDR3 nucleotides: TGTGCCAGCAGCCCCGACCCAGGGATGGGTGGCTACACCTTC. Translated: CASSPDPGMGGYTF.

The rearrangement joins TRBV24-1 to TRBJ1-5; 7 nucleotides line up with TRBD1. Germline V gives CDR1 KGHDR, CDR2 SFDVKD. The J segment lost 6 bases and the V segment lost 7 bases, leaving 8 bases of the junction unmatched. This CDR3 has 14 residues. The CDR3 DNA follows: TGTGCCACCAGAGACAGGGCACAGGGTCAGCCCCAGCATTTT. Translation gives CATRDRAQGQPQHF.

The rearrangement joins TRBV5-1 to TRBJ2-2, with TRBD1 matching 8 bases. CDR3 size: 13 residues. The germline V gene encodes CDR1 SGHRS and CDR2 YFSETQ. V dropped 5 bases and J dropped 8; count of bases not matched to a gene: 5. This CDR3 is CASRSDRAGELFF. CDR3 sequence (DNA): TGCGCCAGCAGATCGGACAGGGCTGGGGAGCTGTTTTTT.

V gene TRBV6-2 or TRBV6-3 combines with J gene TRBJ2-7; D perhaps matches TRBD2 (6 bases). CDR3 length: 13 residues. Between the trimmed V and J ends, which lost 6 bases and 7 bases, there was a span of 16 bases. Germline CDR1 reads MNHEY; CDR2 reads SVGEGT. This chain's CDR3 is CASSGRRGGEQYF. The DNA of the CDR3 is TGTGCCAGCAGCGGGCGGAGGGGCGGGGAGCAGTACTTC.

V and J are TRBV11-3 and TRBJ1-1; D is undetermined. This CDR3 is built from 14 residues. The germline V gene has CDR1 SGHNT and CDR2 YENEEA. The V end was cut by 0 bases, the J end by 3 bases, with 8 bases between. The DNA of the CDR3 is TGTGCCAGCAGCTTAGAGGGGTCGGACACTGAAGCTTTCTTT. Protein product: CASSLEGSDTEAFF. Variable domain in full (rest from reference TRBV11-3 and TRBJ1-1): EAGVVQSPRYKIIEKKQPVAFWCNPISGHNTLYWYLQNLGQGPELLIRYENEEAVDDSQLPKDRFSAERLKGVDSTLKIQPAELGDSAVYLCASSLEGSDTEAFFGQGTRLTVV.

The gene calls are TRBV5-8 and TRBJ2-7; perhaps TRBD1 as D (6 bases). The germline V and J ends were trimmed by 5 bases and 2 bases, with 14 bases remaining between them. The CDR3 contains 14 residues. Germline loops: CDR1 SGHTS, CDR2 YDEGEE. The CDR3 here is CASRKDSTPYEQYF. The CDR3 nucleotides read TGTGCCAGCAGAAAGGACAGTACCCCCTACGAGCAGTACTTC.

This sequence joins TRBV30 and TRBJ1-4; TRBD1 might be the D (6 bases). The germline V and J ends were trimmed by 4 bases and 7 bases, with 13 bases remaining between them. The V gene's germline CDR1 is GTSNPN and CDR2 SVGIG (reference sequence). This CDR3 comprises 13 residues. The CDR3 DNA reads TGTGCCTGGAACGGGGGGCGCGGTGAAAAACTGTTTTTT. Translating gives CAWNGGRGEKLFF.

This chain links TRBV4-3 with TRBJ2-1, with 13 nucleotides matching TRBD2. CDR1 and CDR2 from the germline V gene are LGHNA and YSLEER. The CDR3 is made up of 17 amino acids. V shed 4 bases and J 4 bases; nucleotides not matched to a gene: 7. The CDR3 nucleotides are TGCGCCAGCAGCCGAGGCGGGACTAGCGGGACATACAATGAGCAGTTCTTC. Translating gives CASSRGGTSGTYNEQFF.

The count of this clone is one. The chain links TRBV5-1 to TRBJ2-1; either TRBD1 or TRBD2 may supply D (5 bases each). The V gene's germline CDR1 is SGHRS and CDR2 YFSETQ. The length of the CDR3 is 17 residues. V was clipped by 0 bases and J by 7 bases, with 20 bases between them. The CDR3 reads CASSLGGDHIAENEQFF. In DNA form, the CDR3 reads TGCGCCAGCAGCTTGGGAGGGGACCACATCGCGGAAAATGAGCAGTTCTTC. The variable domain in full, with the rest retrieved from reference TRBV5-1 and TRBJ2-1, is KAGVTQTPRYLIKTRGQQVTLSCSPISGHRSVSWYQQTPGQGLQFLFEYFSETQRNKGNFPGRFSGRQFSNSRSEMNVSTLELGDSALYLCASSLGGDHIAENEQFFGPGTRLTVL.

The chain is built from TRBV19 and TRBJ2-2, with unresolved D. The V end was cut by 7 bases, the J end by 3 bases, with 12 bases between. The germline V gene encodes CDR1 LNHDA and CDR2 SQIVND (reference sequence). The CDR3 extends over 14 amino acids. The CDR3 nucleotides are TGTGCCAGTATCGGAAGGGTCTACACCGGGGAGCTGTTTTTT. This sequence encodes CASIGRVYTGELFF.

The CDR3 nucleotides read TGCGCCAGCAGCTGGACAGGGATGAACACTGAAGCTTTCTTT. Protein product: CASSWTGMNTEAFF. The rearrangement uses TRBV5-1 and TRBJ1-1, with 8 positions matching TRBD1. The CDR3 is 14 residues long. V lost 3 bases and J lost 0; bases outside the gene matches: 1. Germline assignment: CDR1 SGHRS and CDR2 YFSETQ.

The CDR3 region is CASSSLAVAGQYF. DNA of the CDR3: TGTGCCAGCAGTTCTCTAGCGGTAGCGGGGCAGTACTTC. V usage is TRBV27 and J usage is TRBJ2-7; TRBD2 matches at 7 bases. Trimming at V came to 4 bases and at J to 9 bases, leaving 9 bases not matched to a gene. This CDR3 has 13 residues. Germline V lookup: CDR1 MNHEY, CDR2 SMNVEV (reference sequence).